These 8 T cell receptor beta chains were sequenced from one sample in a study of T cells in women clearing cervical HPV infection. This table comes from immunoSEQ multiplex PCR, and its TCRdb copy is limited to in-frame clones, with some not included. The specimen's table records some 30,000 clones. The sequenced material came from blood buffy coat. These receptors came from a woman aged 18-69 years with a cervical HPV16 infection that either progressed to CIN3+ or cleared (not recorded which).

With respect to this clone: The read finishes 3 residues shy of the CDR3 end, and the germline J gene is used to complete it. The chain carries TRBV19 and TRBJ1-2, with TRBD1 matching 11 bases. The CDR3 runs 13 residues. The V gene end was trimmed by 6 bases and the J gene end by 5 bases; junction bases not matched to a gene: 2. CDR1 and CDR2 (germline): LNHDA, SQIVND (reference sequence). CDR3 DNA, as far as it was read: TGTGCCAGTAGGGACAGGGGGCGTTATGGC. The encoded protein is CASRDRGRYG. The full CDR3 protein is CASRDRGRYGYTF. Drawing the rest from reference TRBV19 and TRBJ1-2, the complete variable domain is DGGITQSPKYLFRKEGQNVTLSCEQNLNHDAMYWYRQDPGQGLRLIYYSQIVNDFQKGDIAEGYSVSREKKESFPLTVTSAQKNPTAFYLCASRDRGRYGYTFGSGTRLTVV.

Regarding this clone: The sequence runs out 3 residues before the end of the CDR3; the remainder is reconstructed from the germline J gene. Additional DNA sequences in this sample encode the identical CDR3. V usage is TRBV2 and J usage is TRBJ1-3, with 9 bases that match TRBD1. Germline CDR1 and CDR2: SNHLY and FYNNEI. The CDR3 loop spans 13 amino acids. The V segment lost 7 bases and the J segment 8 bases; nucleotides outside the gene matches: 6. CDR3 residues: CASTRDRADTIYF. The DNA read from the CDR3 is TGTGCCAGCACCCGGGACAGGGCAGACACC.

The CDR3 sequence: CAISEALAGAYYEQYF. The part of the CDR3 DNA that was read is TGTGCCATCAGTGAGGCACTAGCGGGGGCCTACTACGAG. The V and J genes are TRBV10-3 and TRBJ2-7; TRBD2 aligns across 11 bases. The sequenced fragment ends 3 residues before the CDR3 boundary, so the rest is inferred from the germline J gene. The trim removed 2 bases at V and 3 bases at J, leaving 6 bases unmatched. This CDR3 has 16 residues. Germline lookup yields CDR1 ENHRY and CDR2 SYGVKD.

A note on this clone: The read falls 3 residues short of the CDR3 end, and the missing part is taken from the germline J gene. The chain combines TRBV4-2 with TRBJ2-2, with D unresolved. The germline gives CDR1 LGHNA, CDR2 YNFKEQ. The CDR3 spans 14 residues. V lost 0 bases to trimming and J lost 6 bases, with 8 bases between them. Partial CDR3 DNA: TGTGCCAGCAGCCAAGATATCCTAGCCGGGGAG. Translation: CASSQDILAGE. The complete CDR3 protein is CASSQDILAGELFF.

Comments on this clone: The CDR3 extends 3 residues past the end of the read, so its final part is completed from the germline J gene. The rearrangement uses TRBV10-3 and TRBJ2-5; the match to TRBD2 covers 10 bases. Germline CDR1 ENHRY, CDR2 SYGVKD. The CDR3 runs to 15 residues. J lost 2 bases, V lost 6 bases, and 6 bases had no gene match. The CDR3 region is CAIRHSGGLQETQYF. The CDR3 DNA, read in part, is TGTGCCATCAGGCATAGCGGGGGGCTGCAAGAGACC.

With respect to this clone: The read is 3 residues too short to cover the CDR3 end, so that end is filled in from the germline J gene. The chain employs TRBV9 and TRBJ2-3, with TRBD2 matching 8 bases. CDR1 and CDR2 from the germline V gene are SGDLS and YYNGEE. With 4 bases clipped from V and 4 bases from J, the junction kept 14 bases outside the gene matches. The CDR3 contains 17 residues. CDR3 bases read: TGTGCCAGCAGCTCCCAAGATCGGGGGGGCAACTCAGATACG. Protein: CASSSQDRGGNSDT. The whole CDR3 is CASSSQDRGGNSDTQYF.

CDR3 amino acids: CASSIGLFIYNEQFF. The sequenced CDR3 bases are TGTGCCAGTAGTATTGGACTATTCATCTACAATGAG. V is TRBV19 and J is TRBJ2-1, with D perhaps matching TRBD2 (6 bases). Coverage ceases 3 residues before the CDR3 finishes, and the germline J gene fills in the end. Trimming removed 3 bases from V and 3 bases from J, with 12 bases in between. The CDR3 length is 15 residues. Germline-derived CDR1 and CDR2 are LNHDA and SQIVND (reference sequence).

A note on this clone: The read halts 3 residues ahead of the CDR3 end, with the missing end drawn from the germline J gene. This rearrangement joins TRBV19 to TRBJ1-2, with D possibly being TRBD1 (5 bases). Germline V gene lookup returns CDR1 LNHDA and CDR2 SQIVND (reference sequence). The CDR3 runs 15 residues. CDR3 region: CASSIDSLSSYDYTF. Incomplete CDR3 DNA: TGTGCCAGTAGTATCGACAGCCTTAGCTCCTACGAC.